One and the same sample provided the 20 T cell receptor beta chains below, sequenced in a study of T cell clones after liver transplantation. The protocol was immunoSEQ multiplex PCR, while the TCRdb copy is restricted to in-frame clones and leaves out a portion. The table records over 70,000 clones, roughly 80% of them present only once. The sample in question was CD4+ T cells from blood, obtained 12 months after liver transplant. The origin of the receptors is a human patient who received a liver transplant. Among the T cells, some may be from the graft donor.

The chain is built from TRBV29-1 and TRBJ2-1, with D hard to call. V was trimmed by 3 bases and J by 1 base, leaving 10 bases between them. Germline assignment: CDR1 SQVTM and CDR2 ANQGSEA. The CDR3 has 14 amino acids. DNA of the CDR3: TGCAGCGTTGATGCTACTCTTTCCTACAATGAGCAGTTCTTC. Translation gives CSVDATLSYNEQFF.

The chain couples TRBV27 to TRBJ1-1; D is ambiguous. Germline lookup yields CDR1 MNHEY and CDR2 SMNVEV (reference sequence). The CDR3 has 14 residues. V was pared by 3 bases and J by 1 base, with 9 bases between. This CDR3 reads CASSLATSNTEAFF. The CDR3 region has the DNA TGTGCCAGCAGTTTGGCGACATCGAACACTGAAGCTTTCTTT.

This chain links TRBV6-5 with TRBJ2-1; TRBD2 aligns across 7 bases. This CDR3 spans 15 amino acids. Trimming removed 7 bases from V and 1 base from J; junction bases left unmatched: 7. Germline CDR1 is MNHEY and CDR2 is SVGAGI. CDR3 region: CASTPSGRSYNEQFF. DNA of the CDR3: TGTGCCAGCACCCCCTCCGGGAGGTCCTACAATGAGCAGTTCTTC.

The rearrangement joins TRBV5-6 to TRBJ2-7; no firm D call. The CDR3 is 15 residues long. Deletions cut 0 bases from V and 0 bases from J, with 10 bases between. CDR1 is SGHDT and CDR2 is YYEEEE in the germline V gene. Here the CDR3 reads CASSLGPSSSYEQYF. The CDR3 DNA reads as TGTGCCAGCAGCTTGGGCCCCTCGAGCTCCTACGAGCAGTACTTC. The full variable domain, completed using reference TRBV5-6 and TRBJ2-7, is DAGVTQSPTHLIKTRGQQVTLRCSPKSGHDTVSWYQQALGQGPQFIFQYYEEEERQRGNFPDRFSGHQFPNYSSELNVNALLLGDSALYLCASSLGPSSSYEQYFGPGTRLTVT.

The genes are TRBV9 and TRBJ2-1, with TRBD2 matching over 8 bases. V was pared by 3 bases and J by 4 bases, with 9 bases of the junction left unmatched. Germline CDR1 reads SGDLS; CDR2 reads YYNGEE. This CDR3 is 16 amino acids long. The CDR3, as DNA: TGTGCCAGCAGCGCGGTTACGGGAGGGCCTTACAATGAGCAGTTCTTC. Protein product: CASSAVTGGPYNEQFF.

V usage is TRBV13 and J usage is TRBJ1-2; no firm D call. V dropped 5 bases and J dropped 2 bases, with 9 bases sitting between them. CDR3 size: 13 residues. The V gene's germline CDR1 is PRHDT and CDR2 FYEKMQ (reference sequence). The CDR3 reads CASSRDTNYGYTF. CDR3 DNA sequence: TGTGCCAGCAGCCGTGACACGAACTATGGCTACACCTTC.

The chain couples TRBV15 to TRBJ1-5; 8 nucleotides align to TRBD1. Germline assignment: CDR1 LNHNV and CDR2 YYDKDF (reference sequence). J was trimmed by 6 bases and V by 8 bases; bases with no gene match: 6. The CDR3 is made up of 13 amino acids. For the CDR3, the DNA is TGTGCCACCGCGGACAGGGTGGGTCAGCCCCAGCATTTT. Its translation: CATADRVGQPQHF. Based on the CDR3 plus reference TRBV15 and TRBJ1-5, the full variable domain is DAMVIQNPRYQVTQFGKPVTLSCSQTLNHNVMYWYQQKSSQAPKLLFHYYDKDFNNEADTPDNFQSRRPNTSFCFLDIRSPGLGDTAMYLCATADRVGQPQHFGDGTRLSIL.

This clone appeared a single time. The gene calls are TRBV7-8 and TRBJ2-1; 7 nucleotides match TRBD1. There are 16 residues in the CDR3. Looked up from germline, CDR1 is SGHVS and CDR2 is FQNEAQ. V was pared by 5 bases and J by 5 bases, with 12 bases of the junction left unmatched. The CDR3 spells CASSPPLRGGHNEQFF. The CDR3 nucleotides read TGTGCCAGCAGCCCTCCACTCCGAGGGGGCCACAATGAGCAGTTCTTC.

V gene TRBV6-5 combines with J gene TRBJ1-2; possible D gene TRBD1, 5 bases. V was pared by 2 bases and J by 4 bases, with 14 bases between. Germline V gene lookup returns CDR1 MNHEY and CDR2 SVGAGI. The CDR3 runs to 15 residues. The CDR3 sequence: CASSYLQTDSYGYTF. DNA for the CDR3: TGTGCCAGCAGTTACCTCCAGACAGATTCCTATGGCTACACCTTC.

This chain uses TRBV15 with TRBJ2-3, with 8 bases fitting TRBD1. Germline lookup yields CDR1 LNHNV and CDR2 YYDKDF (reference sequence). The CDR3 runs to 16 residues. V was clipped by 8 bases and J by 11 bases; unmatched bases: 21. The CDR3 here is CATSPAGTGGEMWQYF. DNA of the CDR3: TGTGCCACCTCGCCGGCCGGGACAGGAGGGGAAATGTGGCAGTATTTT.

The chain uses TRBV28 and TRBJ2-1; TRBD2 matches at 8 bases. The CDR3 is made up of 14 amino acids. Germline CDR1 reads MDHEN; CDR2 reads SYDVKM. The J segment lost 15 bases and the V segment lost 4 bases, leaving 14 bases of the junction unmatched. The DNA for the CDR3 is TGTGCCAGCAGTTCCCCCCGGGAGGGAGGGCCTCCGTTCTTC. It encodes CASSSPREGGPPFF.

CDR3 region: CASSYSAGNYGYTF. In DNA, the CDR3 is TGTGCCAGCAGTTACTCAGCAGGAAACTATGGCTACACCTTC. The rearrangement links TRBV6-5 to TRBJ1-2, with no clear D. V gave up 0 bases and J gave up 2 bases, with 7 bases separating them. CDR1 MNHEY and CDR2 SVGAGI come from the germline V gene. The CDR3 loop spans 14 amino acids.

This chain uses TRBV14 with TRBJ2-1; D is perhaps TRBD1 (5 bases). CDR3 length: 13 residues. Germline assignment: CDR1 SGHDN and CDR2 FVKESK. Trimming left V 3 bases short and J 12 bases short, with 15 bases between. The CDR3 DNA reads TGTGCCAGCAGCCAGGGGATAGACAGAGGGCAGTTCTTC. The encoded protein is CASSQGIDRGQFF.

The rearrangement uses TRBV28 and TRBJ1-1, with no clear D. Trimming pared 3 bases from V and 0 bases from J, leaving 11 bases between. This CDR3 comprises 15 residues. CDR1 and CDR2 (germline): MDHEN, SYDVKM. The CDR3 loop reads CASSLIGTMNTEAFF. CDR3 nucleotides: TGTGCCAGCAGTTTGATTGGAACAATGAACACTGAAGCTTTCTTT.

The genes are TRBV2 and TRBJ1-2; TRBD1 aligns across 8 bases. The germline V gene encodes CDR1 SNHLY and CDR2 FYNNEI. Trimming at V came to 2 bases and at J to 12 bases, leaving 5 bases not matched to a gene. This CDR3 is built from 12 residues. In DNA form, the CDR3 reads TGTGCCAGCAGTGAAAGGACAGGGACTCACACCTTC. Protein sequence: CASSERTGTHTF.

This clone has just one count. The sample carries other DNA sequences with the same CDR3. The V and J genes are TRBV2 and TRBJ1-5; possibly TRBD1 for D (5 bases). Trimming removed 6 bases at V and 0 bases at J, with 9 bases between. CDR3 length equals 14 residues. CDR1 SNHLY and CDR2 FYNNEI come from the germline V gene. In nucleotides, the CDR3 is TGTGCCAGCAGGCCGGGGCTTAGCAATCAGCCCCAGCATTTT. This translates into CASRPGLSNQPQHF.

The chain has TRBV5-4 and TRBJ1-1, with 8 positions matching TRBD1. The germline V gene encodes CDR1 SGHNT and CDR2 YYREEE (reference sequence). V gave up 4 bases and J gave up 6 bases; unmatched junction bases: 14. The CDR3 extends over 16 amino acids. The CDR3 loop reads CASSLPGGQKVAEAFF. CDR3 in DNA: TGTGCCAGCAGCCTCCCAGGGGGCCAAAAAGTGGCTGAAGCTTTCTTT.

The chain couples TRBV5-6 to TRBJ2-5; D unresolved. Germline V gives CDR1 SGHDT, CDR2 YYEEEE. Between the trimmed V and J ends, which lost 1 base and 5 bases, there was a span of 18 bases. The CDR3 totals 16 residues. CDR3 amino acids: CASSLWAPKKRETQYF. The CDR3 DNA reads TGTGCCAGCAGCTTGTGGGCCCCTAAGAAGAGGGAGACCCAGTACTTC. The full variable domain, in which reference TRBV5-6 and TRBJ2-5 provide the parts outside the CDR3, is DAGVTQSPTHLIKTRGQQVTLRCSPKSGHDTVSWYQQALGQGPQFIFQYYEEEERQRGNFPDRFSGHQFPNYSSELNVNALLLGDSALYLCASSLWAPKKRETQYFGPGTRLLVL.

The rearrangement uses TRBV19 and TRBJ2-2; 7 bases fit TRBD2. The germline gives CDR1 LNHDA, CDR2 SQIVND (reference sequence). The junction had 5 bases not matched to a gene; V was cut back by 8 bases and J by 5 bases. The CDR3 length is 13 residues. CDR3 sequence (DNA): TGTGCCAGTTCGGGAGGAGTTACCGGGGAGCTGTTTTTT. Its translation: CASSGGVTGELFF.

The rearrangement uses TRBV12-2 and TRBJ1-5. TRBV12-2 is a pseudogene segment. The CDR3 contains 16 residues. The CDR3 DNA sequence: TGTGCAAGTCGCTTAGTCGCGGGCAGGTACAATCAGCCCCAGCATTTT. Protein: CASRLVAGRYNQPQHF.